A selection of T cell receptor beta chains follows, all from one sample in a study of identical twins. In TCRdb, the 5' RACE reads were re-called with MiXCR into one record per CDR3 protein. The repertoire holds 600,000 to 800,000 distinct CDR3 sequences, with around 20% as singletons. These same data were also listed under a study on T cells expressing NK-cell markers.

The sequencing input was PBMCs. These receptor sequences come from a woman aged 18-29 years in good health. Both conserved end residues are part of each CDR3. The D gene is left open where the match is weak. A clone size is listed for some rows: how often the clone was seen (once, few, many), or a class if it is expanded.

length: 14; D: .; size: few; J: TRBJ2-7; V: TRBV12-3/TRBV12-4; CDR3: CASSLGTWEYEQYF; DNA: TGTGCCAGCAGTTTGGGGACTTGGGAGTACGAGCAGTACTTC
length: 15; D: TRBD1; size: once; J: TRBJ2-3; V: TRBV7-9; CDR3: CASSMDRVGADTQYF; DNA: TGTGCCAGCAGCATGGACAGGGTGGGCGCAGATACGCAGTATTTT
length: 12; D: .; size: .; J: TRBJ1-1; V: TRBV27; CDR3: CASTGVNTEAFF; DNA: TGTGCCAGCACCGGGGTGAACACTGAAGCTTTCTTT
length: 15; D: TRBD1; size: .; J: TRBJ2-7; V: TRBV19; CDR3: CASMGVGTGDPGKNF; DNA: TGTGCCAGTATGGGAGTCGGGACAGGGGACCCCGGTAAGAACTTC
length: 15; D: .; size: .; J: TRBJ2-3; V: TRBV20-1; CDR3: CSARTASGLTDTQYF; DNA: TGCAGTGCTAGAACAGCGAGCGGGCTCACAGATACGCAGTATTTT
length: 12; D: TRBD1; size: few; J: TRBJ2-5; V: TRBV29-1; CDR3: CSASTGKETQYF; DNA: TGCAGCGCCTCGACAGGGAAAGAGACCCAGTACTTC
length: 14; D: TRBD1; size: many; J: TRBJ2-7; V: TRBV4-3; CDR3: CASSQGQGIYEQYF; DNA: TGCGCCAGCAGCCAAGGACAGGGTATCTACGAGCAGTACTTC
length: 16; D: .; size: few; J: TRBJ1-5; V: TRBV12-3/TRBV12-4; CDR3: CASSTLGGVGNQPQHF; DNA: TGTGCCAGCAGCACCCTGGGGGGAGTGGGCAATCAGCCCCAGCATTTT
length: 14; D: TRBD1; size: .; J: TRBJ1-2; V: TRBV10-3; CDR3: CAIRPGQNNYGYTF; DNA: TGTGCCATCAGACCGGGACAGAATAACTATGGCTACACCTTC
length: 12; D: .; size: .; J: TRBJ2-5; V: TRBV20-1; CDR3: CSAGENQETQYF; DNA: TGCAGTGCTGGGGAAAACCAAGAGACCCAGTACTTC
length: 15; D: TRBD2; size: few; J: TRBJ2-7; V: TRBV20-1; CDR3: CSARGAGTSGYEQYF; DNA: TGCAGTGCTAGGGGAGCCGGGACTAGCGGCTACGAGCAGTACTTC
length: 14; D: .; size: few; J: TRBJ1-3; V: TRBV3-1; CDR3: CASSQEGSGNTIYF; DNA: TGTGCCAGCAGCCAAGAGGGGTCTGGAAACACCATATATTTT
length: 14; D: .; size: .; J: TRBJ2-7; V: TRBV4-1; CDR3: CASSQPRGSYEQYF; DNA: TGCGCCAGCAGCCAACCGAGGGGCTCCTACGAGCAGTACTTC
length: 17; D: .; size: many; J: TRBJ2-7; V: TRBV5-1; CDR3: CASSTALGLLHEYEQYF; DNA: TGCGCCAGCAGCACGGCTCTAGGGTTGCTCCACGAGTACGAGCAGTACTTC
length: 15; D: .; size: .; J: TRBJ2-5; V: TRBV6-5; CDR3: CASSYSMAGQETQYF; DNA: TGTGCCAGCAGTTACTCGATGGCGGGCCAAGAGACCCAGTACTTC
length: 12; D: .; size: .; J: TRBJ1-3; V: TRBV20-1; CDR3: CSATGGGNTIYF; DNA: TGCAGTGCTACAGGAGGTGGAAACACCATATATTTT
length: 15; D: .; size: .; J: TRBJ1-1; V: TRBV20-1; CDR3: CSAPDWGQTNTEAFF; DNA: TGCAGTGCGCCCGATTGGGGGCAGACGAACACTGAAGCTTTCTTT
length: 14; D: .; size: .; J: TRBJ2-1; V: TRBV10-3; CDR3: CAISARGSDNEQFF; DNA: TGTGCCATCAGTGCCAGGGGATCGGACAATGAGCAGTTCTTC
length: 13; D: TRBD1; size: .; J: TRBJ2-7; V: TRBV29-1; CDR3: CSVGQGRPYEQYF; DNA: TGCAGCGTTGGACAGGGCCGCCCCTACGAGCAGTACTTC
length: 16; D: .; size: .; J: TRBJ2-3; V: TRBV7-2; CDR3: CASSLRPGPSTDTQYF; DNA: TGTGCCAGCAGCTTACGACCAGGGCCAAGCACAGATACGCAGTATTTT
length: 12; D: .; size: .; J: TRBJ2-1; V: TRBV29-1; CDR3: CSSAVLKNEQFF; DNA: TGCAGCTCAGCCGTACTAAAAAATGAGCAGTTCTTC
length: 13; D: .; size: few; J: TRBJ2-3; V: TRBV24-1; CDR3: CATSDLLTDTQYF; DNA: TGTGCCACCAGTGATTTATTGACAGATACGCAGTATTTT
length: 14; D: .; size: .; J: TRBJ1-2; V: TRBV20-1; CDR3: CSAYPTGPNYGYTF; DNA: TGCAGTGCTTACCCGACAGGACCTAACTATGGCTACACCTTC
length: 11; D: .; size: .; J: TRBJ2-1; V: TRBV12-3/TRBV12-4; CDR3: CASSPRGEQFF; DNA: TGTGCCAGCAGTCCTCGGGGTGAGCAGTTCTTC
length: 14; D: .; size: .; J: TRBJ2-3; V: TRBV25-1; CDR3: CASSDIRGTDTQYF; DNA: TGTGCCAGCAGTGATATTCGGGGCACAGATACGCAGTATTTT
length: 15; D: TRBD1; size: many; J: TRBJ2-6; V: TRBV12-3/TRBV12-4; CDR3: CASGTGFAGANVLTF; DNA: TGTGCCAGCGGGACAGGGTTCGCTGGGGCCAACGTCCTGACTTTC
length: 14; D: TRBD1; size: .; J: TRBJ2-7; V: TRBV2; CDR3: CASRSGTGAHEQYF; DNA: TGTGCCAGCAGGTCCGGGACAGGGGCCCACGAGCAGTACTTC
length: 16; D: .; size: few; J: TRBJ1-6; V: TRBV7-2; CDR3: CASSLATGYPGSPLHF; DNA: TGTGCCAGCAGCTTAGCGACGGGGTACCCGGGATCACCCCTCCACTTT
length: 14; D: TRBD1; size: few; J: TRBJ2-1; V: TRBV20-1; CDR3: CSARDRQGIHEQFF; DNA: TGCAGTGCTAGAGATAGACAGGGGATCCATGAGCAGTTCTTC
length: 15; D: TRBD2; size: .; J: TRBJ2-1; V: TRBV10-2; CDR3: CASQPLLAGADEQFF; DNA: TGCGCCAGCCAACCCCTACTAGCGGGAGCGGATGAGCAGTTCTTC
length: 17; D: .; size: few; J: TRBJ2-6; V: TRBV15; CDR3: CATSRDKGMAGANVLTF; DNA: TGTGCCACCAGCAGAGATAAAGGCATGGCTGGGGCCAACGTCCTGACTTTC
length: 12; D: .; size: .; J: TRBJ1-5; V: TRBV6-2/TRBV6-3; CDR3: CARMGGNQPQHF; DNA: TGTGCCCGGATGGGGGGCAATCAGCCCCAGCATTTT
length: 14; D: TRBD1; size: .; J: TRBJ2-7; V: TRBV27; CDR3: CASSADRAFGEQYF; DNA: TGTGCCAGCAGTGCCGACAGGGCCTTTGGCGAGCAGTACTTC
length: 15; D: TRBD2; size: .; J: TRBJ2-1; V: TRBV6-5; CDR3: CASSWTSGRGNEQFF; DNA: TGTGCCAGCAGTTGGACTAGCGGGAGGGGAAATGAGCAGTTCTTC
length: 12; D: .; size: .; J: TRBJ2-3; V: TRBV20-1; CDR3: CSADPGTDTQYF; DNA: TGCAGTGCTGACCCCGGCACAGATACGCAGTATTTT
length: 13; D: .; size: many; J: TRBJ2-5; V: TRBV29-1; CDR3: CSVDLGKRETQYF; DNA: TGCAGCGTTGATCTGGGAAAGCGAGAGACCCAGTACTTC
length: 14; D: TRBD2; size: few; J: TRBJ2-3; V: TRBV20-1; CDR3: CSARDPSGRHTQYF; DNA: TGCAGTGCTAGAGACCCTAGCGGGAGGCATACGCAGTATTTT